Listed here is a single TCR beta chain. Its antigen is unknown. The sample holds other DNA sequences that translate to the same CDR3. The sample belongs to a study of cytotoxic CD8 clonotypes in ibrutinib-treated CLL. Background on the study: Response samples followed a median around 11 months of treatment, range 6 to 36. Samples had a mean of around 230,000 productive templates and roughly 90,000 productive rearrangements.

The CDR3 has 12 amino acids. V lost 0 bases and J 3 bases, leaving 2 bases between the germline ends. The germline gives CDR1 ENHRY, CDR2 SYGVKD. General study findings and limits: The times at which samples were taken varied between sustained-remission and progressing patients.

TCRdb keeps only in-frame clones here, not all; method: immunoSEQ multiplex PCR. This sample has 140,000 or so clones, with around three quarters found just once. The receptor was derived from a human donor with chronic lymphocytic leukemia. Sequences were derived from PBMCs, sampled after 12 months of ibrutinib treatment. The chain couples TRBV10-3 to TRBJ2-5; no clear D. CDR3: CAISESEETQYF. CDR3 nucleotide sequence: TGTGCCATCAGTGAGTCGGAAGAGACCCAGTACTTC.